The 32 T cell receptor beta chains presented below share a single source sample, sequenced in a study of T cells in localized non-small cell lung cancer. Libraries were prepared by immunoSEQ multiplex PCR; TCRdb keeps only in-frame clonotypes and omits some of them. The sample lists 3,300 or so clones; 42% were seen once. The sample here was lung tumor tissue, taken before any cancer treatment. These receptors all come from a male donor older than 55 with stage I lung adenocarcinoma.

This chain links TRBV19 with TRBJ2-3, with D possibly matching TRBD1 (6 bases). The V gene's germline CDR1 is LNHDA and CDR2 SQIVND (reference sequence). CDR3 length: 14 residues. Trimming stripped 6 bases from V and 1 base from J, with 11 bases between. CDR3: CASRPTGGTDTQYF. The CDR3 nucleotides read TGTGCCAGTAGGCCGACAGGAGGCACAGATACGCAGTATTTT.

Notes on this clone: Compared with germline, one end of the junction differs, possibly owing to a read error. The chain couples TRBV19 to TRBJ2-5; 14 bases are a match to TRBD2. This CDR3 comprises 14 residues. CDR1 LNHDA and CDR2 SQIVND come from the germline V gene (reference sequence). CDR3 in DNA: TGTGCCAGTAGGAGGGGACTAGCGGGGGAGACTCAGTACTTC. The encoded protein is CASRRGLAGETQYF.

In its sample, this clone was seen once. The J gene is TRBJ2-2, the V gene TRBV29-1, with TRBD2 matching 8 bases. The V gene's germline CDR1 is SQVTM and CDR2 ANQGSEA. V trimming: 7 bases; J trimming: 3 bases; junction bases outside the gene matches: 7. The CDR3 is 14 residues long. CDR3 sequence: CSAREGRDTGELFF. Here the CDR3 DNA reads TGCAGCGCCCGGGAGGGCCGGGACACCGGGGAGCTGTTTTTT.

The J gene is TRBJ2-5, the V gene TRBV9; D uncertain. Trimming stripped 0 bases from V and 4 bases from J, with 10 bases between. Germline V gives CDR1 SGDLS, CDR2 YYNGEE. The CDR3 length is 14 residues. The CDR3 spells CASSVGPEVETQYF. The CDR3 coding sequence is TGTGCCAGCAGCGTAGGACCCGAGGTAGAGACCCAGTACTTC.

This chain connects TRBV29-1 to TRBJ2-7; no firm D call. This CDR3 is 12 amino acids long. The germline V gene has CDR1 SQVTM and CDR2 ANQGSEA. V dropped 4 bases and J dropped 0 bases, with 7 bases sitting between them. The CDR3 spells CSVGTDSYEQYF. The CDR3 DNA sequence: TGCAGCGTTGGGACGGACTCCTACGAGCAGTACTTC.

For the CDR3, the DNA is TGTGCCAGCAGCCCTCCAGCTGGAAACACCATATATTTT. This gives the protein CASSPPAGNTIYF. The rearrangement links TRBV28 to TRBJ1-3; D is undetermined. This CDR3 is built from 13 residues. The germline V and J ends were trimmed by 6 bases and 2 bases, with 8 bases remaining between them. Per germline, CDR1 MDHEN and CDR2 SYDVKM.

J is TRBJ2-5 and V is TRBV6-8; TRBD2 agrees at 12 bases. V lost 8 bases, J lost 9 bases, and 10 bases stayed unmatched. Per germline, CDR1 MNHGY and CDR2 SAAAGT. The CDR3 length is 14 residues. Here the CDR3 reads CASRLAGDPRAQYF. In DNA, the CDR3 is TGTGCCAGCCGACTAGCGGGGGACCCCAGGGCCCAGTACTTC.

By share of the sample, this clone is medium-sized. The rearrangement links TRBV1 to TRBJ1-6; whether TRBD1, the table's D call, matches the DNA was not checked. TRBV1 has pseudogene status. The CDR3 spans 18 residues. The CDR3 DNA reads TGCGCCAGCAGCCAAGAGGGGACAGCCGGGTCCTATAATTCACCCCTCCACTTT. This translates into CASSQEGTAGSYNSPLHF.

The chain has TRBV30 and TRBJ1-2; D possibly corresponds to TRBD1 (5 bases). Germline-derived CDR1 and CDR2 are GTSNPN and SVGIG (reference sequence). This CDR3 contains 12 residues. The ends were cut back, 6 bases at V and 8 bases at J, with 16 bases in the middle. In nucleotides, the CDR3 is TGTGCCTGTTCCCCGGGGGGAGGCGGCTACACCTTC. It encodes CACSPGGGGYTF. The full variable domain, its missing parts supplied by reference TRBV30 and TRBJ1-2, is SQTIHQWPATLVQPVGSPLSLECTVEGTSNPNLYWYRQAAGRGLQLLFYSVGIGQISSEVPQNLSASRPQDRQFILSSKKLLLSDSGFYLCACSPGGGGYTFGSGTRLTVV.

This rearrangement joins TRBV28 to TRBJ2-2; D is possibly TRBD1 or TRBD2 (5 bases each). Germline-derived CDR1 and CDR2 are MDHEN and SYDVKM. V lost 4 bases, J lost 1 base, and 13 bases lay in between. The CDR3 covers 16 residues. The CDR3 loop is CASSWGFGGNTGELFF. In nucleotides, the CDR3 is TGTGCCAGCAGTTGGGGGTTCGGCGGGAACACCGGGGAGCTGTTTTTT. Supplemented by reference TRBV28 and TRBJ2-2, the full variable domain reads DVKVTQSSRYLVKRTGEKVFLECVQDMDHENMFWYRQDPGLGLRLIYFSYDVKMKEKGDIPEGYSVSREKKERFSLILESASTNQTSMYLCASSWGFGGNTGELFFGEGSRLTVL.

This clone was detected only a few times. The V call is TRBV5-1, the J call TRBJ2-3; maybe TRBD1 (6 bases). The CDR3 is 14 amino acids. V dropped 4 bases and J dropped 3 bases, with 12 bases sitting between them. Germline assignment: CDR1 SGHRS and CDR2 YFSETQ. The CDR3: CASSLSQGTDTQYF. The DNA of the CDR3 is TGCGCCAGCAGCCTATCTCAGGGGACAGATACGCAGTATTTT.

This clone has more than one count but fewer than ten. J is TRBJ1-4 and V is TRBV27, with a possible D match to TRBD1 (5 bases). The CDR3 runs 15 residues. The ends were cut back, 3 bases at V and 4 bases at J, with 12 bases in the middle. Germline loops: CDR1 MNHEY, CDR2 SMNVEV (reference sequence). The CDR3 reads CASSLTGGSNEKLFF. As DNA, the CDR3 is TGTGCCAGCAGTTTGACGGGGGGAAGTAATGAAAAACTGTTTTTT. Using reference TRBV27 and TRBJ1-4 for the parts outside the CDR3, the full variable domain is EAQVTQNPRYLITVTGKKLTVTCSQNMNHEYMSWYRQDPGLGLRQIYYSMNVEVTDKGDVPEGYKVSRKEKRNFPLILESPSPNQTSLYFCASSLTGGSNEKLFFGSGTQLSVL.

This clone was observed a handful of times. The chain links TRBV29-1 to TRBJ2-7; the match to TRBD1 covers 11 bases. CDR1 SQVTM and CDR2 ANQGSEA come from the germline V gene. The length of the CDR3 is 16 residues. V was pared by 3 bases and J by 0 bases, with 7 bases of the junction left unmatched. This CDR3 is CSVDGSGTGGSYEQYF. In DNA form, the CDR3 reads TGCAGCGTTGATGGATCGGGGACAGGGGGCTCCTACGAGCAGTACTTC.

This clone was recorded a few times. The V and J genes are TRBV28 and TRBJ2-5, with 8 positions matching TRBD1. Germline V gene sequence: CDR1 MDHEN, CDR2 SYDVKM. V shed 7 bases and J 2 bases; nucleotides not matched to a gene: 9. This CDR3 comprises 15 residues. The CDR3 region has the DNA TGTGCCAGCACCGCCCCCGGACAGGGACAAGAGACCCAGTACTTC. This encodes CASTAPGQGQETQYF.

The rearrangement joins TRBV6-8 to TRBJ1-1; D might be TRBD1 (5 bases). Germline CDR1 is MNHGY and CDR2 is SAAAGT. V lost 6 bases to trimming and J lost 4 bases, with 21 bases between them. The CDR3 has 16 residues. CDR3 sequence (DNA): TGTGCCAGCAGCTTGGAGGCACCTTCAAGGGGCACTGAAGCTTTCTTT. This translates into CASSLEAPSRGTEAFF.

The chain recombines TRBV30 with TRBJ2-5; D uncertain. This CDR3 contains 13 residues. Germline V gene lookup returns CDR1 GTSNPN and CDR2 SVGIG (reference sequence). Trimming pared 2 bases from V and 1 base from J, leaving 8 bases between. CDR3 nucleotides: TGTGCCTGGAGTTCCGGAGTCCAAGAGACCCAGTACTTC. This codes for CAWSSGVQETQYF.

This CDR3 reads CASSRQIMNTEAFF. CDR3 DNA: TGTGCCAGCAGTCGACAGATCATGAACACTGAAGCTTTCTTT. The rearrangement links TRBV6-8 to TRBJ1-1; perhaps TRBD1 as D (5 bases). Germline loops: CDR1 MNHGY, CDR2 SAAAGT. This CDR3 region has 14 residues. Trimming removed 5 bases at V and 0 bases at J, with 10 bases between.

The chain is built from TRBV5-1 and TRBJ2-7; 9 positions match TRBD1. This CDR3 comprises 15 residues. The germline gives CDR1 SGHRS, CDR2 YFSETQ. Trimming cost V 5 bases and J 5 bases; bases outside gene matches: 11. CDR3 protein: CASSQRTGGFNEQYF. In DNA, the CDR3 is TGCGCCAGCAGTCAGAGAACAGGGGGCTTCAACGAGCAGTACTTC.

The rearrangement joins TRBV28 to TRBJ1-5, with 11 bases lining up with TRBD1. This CDR3 is built from 15 residues. CDR1 and CDR2 from the germline V gene are MDHEN and SYDVKM. With V trimmed by 2 bases and J by 6 bases, 3 bases remained unmatched. CDR3 in amino acids: CASSLGTGGLQPQHF. DNA of the CDR3: TGTGCCAGCAGTTTAGGGACAGGGGGACTTCAGCCCCAGCATTTT. Together with reference TRBV28 and TRBJ1-5, the CDR3 gives the full variable domain: DVKVTQSSRYLVKRTGEKVFLECVQDMDHENMFWYRQDPGLGLRLIYFSYDVKMKEKGDIPEGYSVSREKKERFSLILESASTNQTSMYLCASSLGTGGLQPQHFGDGTRLSIL.

This clone was seen a handful of times. The chain recombines TRBV11-1 with TRBJ2-5; 13 bases are a match to TRBD2. Trimming cost V 7 bases and J 5 bases; bases outside gene matches: 7. The CDR3 extends over 15 amino acids. CDR1 is SGHAT, CDR2 FQDESV, per germline (reference sequence). Written as DNA, the CDR3 is TGTGCCAGCACTAGGACTAGCGGGAGATCGGAGACCCAGTACTTC. This translates into CASTRTSGRSETQYF.

The V call is TRBV15, the J call TRBJ2-5; 8 bases line up with TRBD2. The CDR3 totals 15 residues. J was trimmed by 1 base and V by 0 bases; bases with no gene match: 1. Germline V lookup: CDR1 LNHNV, CDR2 YYDKDF (reference sequence). The CDR3 protein is CATSRDREGQETQYF. The CDR3 DNA reads as TGTGCCACCAGCAGAGATCGGGAGGGCCAAGAGACCCAGTACTTC.

The genes are TRBV19 and TRBJ2-7; D is possibly TRBD1 (5 bases). Germline V gene sequence: CDR1 LNHDA, CDR2 SQIVND (reference sequence). The CDR3 runs 15 residues. The V end lost 4 bases, the J end lost 4 bases, and 17 bases lay between the germline ends. The CDR3 loop is CASSRDSSGLYEQYF. The CDR3, as DNA: TGTGCCAGTAGTAGAGACTCCTCAGGGTTGTACGAGCAGTACTTC.

The genes are TRBV19 and TRBJ2-3; a possible D gene is TRBD1 (6 bases). V was clipped by 5 bases and J by 6 bases, with 15 bases between them. Germline CDR1 and CDR2: LNHDA and SQIVND (reference sequence). CDR3 length equals 14 residues. The CDR3 sequence is CASSPTGSLDTQYF. The CDR3 DNA sequence: TGTGCCAGTAGTCCTACAGGGTCCTTGGATACGCAGTATTTT.

This clone appeared a single time. The V gene is TRBV14, the J gene TRBJ2-7; the D gene is possibly TRBD1 (6 bases). The length of the CDR3 is 15 residues. Germline-derived CDR1 and CDR2 are SGHDN and FVKESK. With 4 bases removed from V and 2 bases from J, the gap between germline ends came to 15 bases. CDR3 residues: CASSLMTGGAYEQYF. The CDR3 nucleotides read TGTGCCAGCAGCCTCATGACAGGTGGGGCCTACGAGCAGTACTTC.

The CDR3 DNA is TGTGCCAGTAGTACGCCGGGACTCGGTGGCGGGGAGCTGTTTTTT. Its translation is CASSTPGLGGGELFF. The chain joins TRBV19 to TRBJ2-2; perhaps TRBD2 as D (6 bases). The CDR3 has 15 amino acids. The germline V gene has CDR1 LNHDA and CDR2 SQIVND (reference sequence). Trimming pared 4 bases from V and 7 bases from J, leaving 16 bases between. The full variable domain, its missing parts supplied by reference TRBV19 and TRBJ2-2, is DGGITQSPKYLFRKEGQNVTLSCEQNLNHDAMYWYRQDPGQGLRLIYYSQIVNDFQKGDIAEGYSVSREKKESFPLTVTSAQKNPTAFYLCASSTPGLGGGELFFGEGSRLTVL.

This clone is termed medium-sized. The chain joins TRBV6-8 to TRBJ2-6; TRBD1 matches at 9 bases. In germline, CDR1 is MNHGY, CDR2 SAAAGT. The V gene end was trimmed by 6 bases and the J gene end by 1 base; junction bases not matched to a gene: 4. The CDR3 sequence is 16 residues long. Here the CDR3 DNA reads TGTGCCAGCAGCCTACAGGGGGCGTCTGGGGCCAACGTCCTGACTTTC. It codes for CASSLQGASGANVLTF.

The V call is TRBV30, the J call TRBJ1-2; D unclear. Germline V lookup: CDR1 GTSNPN, CDR2 SVGIG (reference sequence). The CDR3 is 12 amino acids. V lost 0 bases and J lost 4, with 6 bases in between. CDR3 bases: TGTGCCTGGAGTGTAAGTGGCTATGGCTACACCTTC. Amino acid sequence: CAWSVSGYGYTF.

In its sample, this clone ranks as large. V usage is TRBV6-8 and J usage is TRBJ2-7; possible D gene TRBD2, 6 bases. CDR3 length: 14 amino acids. Germline V gene sequence: CDR1 MNHGY, CDR2 SAAAGT. V lost 4 bases, J lost 6 bases, and 16 bases lay in between. The CDR3 spells CASSSPGGASEQYF. CDR3 nucleotide sequence: TGTGCCAGCAGTTCCCCCGGCGGGGCCAGCGAGCAGTACTTC.

The chain employs TRBV28 and TRBJ2-1; D assignment may be TRBD1 or TRBD2 (5 bases each). V lost 4 bases and J 9 bases, leaving 28 bases between the germline ends. The CDR3 is 18 amino acids. Germline V gene lookup returns CDR1 MDHEN and CDR2 SYDVKM. DNA for the CDR3: TGTGCCAGCAGTTCCCATCAGGGAGCCCAGGTACGCGAGGGTGAGCAGTTCTTC. Protein sequence: CASSSHQGAQVREGEQFF.

The rearrangement links TRBV5-1 to TRBJ2-1; 15 bases agree with TRBD2. Germline values: CDR1 SGHRS, CDR2 YFSETQ. V was pared by 4 bases and J by 6 bases, with 2 bases of the junction left unmatched. This CDR3 is built from 15 residues. CDR3 region: CASSPGLAGGNEQFF. In DNA form, the CDR3 reads TGCGCCAGCAGCCCGGGACTAGCGGGGGGCAATGAGCAGTTCTTC.

This clone turned up a few times. The chain's CDR3 is CASSFPPGQGGYGYTF. Written as DNA, the CDR3 is TGTGCCAGCAGTTTTCCCCCGGGACAGGGTGGCTATGGCTACACCTTC. This chain uses TRBV28 with TRBJ1-2; TRBD1 agrees at 9 bases. This CDR3 contains 16 residues. The J segment lost 4 bases and the V segment lost 3 bases, leaving 9 bases of the junction unmatched. From germline, CDR1 is MDHEN and CDR2 SYDVKM.

This chain connects TRBV19 to TRBJ2-3; 7 bases are a match to TRBD1. Looked up from germline, CDR1 is LNHDA and CDR2 is SQIVND (reference sequence). The CDR3 is 14 amino acids. V was pared by 6 bases and J by 0 bases, with 3 bases of the junction left unmatched. CDR3 protein: CASRQGVSTDTQYF. The CDR3 nucleotides read TGTGCCAGTAGGCAGGGGGTAAGCACAGATACGCAGTATTTT.